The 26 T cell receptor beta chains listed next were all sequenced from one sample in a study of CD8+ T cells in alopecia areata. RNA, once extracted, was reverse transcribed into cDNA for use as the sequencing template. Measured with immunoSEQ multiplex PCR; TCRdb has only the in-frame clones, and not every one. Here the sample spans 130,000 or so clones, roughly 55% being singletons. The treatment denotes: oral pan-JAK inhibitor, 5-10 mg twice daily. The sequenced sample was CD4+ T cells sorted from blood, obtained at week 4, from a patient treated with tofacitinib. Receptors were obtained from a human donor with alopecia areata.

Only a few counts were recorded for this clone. The CDR3 loop is CASSWGQGARGYTF. In DNA, the CDR3 is TGTGCCAGCAGCTGGGGACAGGGGGCGCGGGGCTACACCTTC. This chain uses TRBV7-2 with TRBJ1-2, with TRBD1 matching over 12 bases. The V and J ends lost 4 bases and 8 bases, in that order; junction bases with no gene match: 5. The CDR3 has 14 amino acids. Germline V lookup: CDR1 SGHTA, CDR2 FQGNSA.

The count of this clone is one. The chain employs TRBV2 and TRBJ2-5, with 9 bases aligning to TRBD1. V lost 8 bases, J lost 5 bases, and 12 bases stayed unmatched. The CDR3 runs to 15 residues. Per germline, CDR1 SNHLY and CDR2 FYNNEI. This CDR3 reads CASGPIAGQGETQYF. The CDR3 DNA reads TGTGCCAGCGGCCCGATTGCGGGACAGGGCGAGACCCAGTACTTC.

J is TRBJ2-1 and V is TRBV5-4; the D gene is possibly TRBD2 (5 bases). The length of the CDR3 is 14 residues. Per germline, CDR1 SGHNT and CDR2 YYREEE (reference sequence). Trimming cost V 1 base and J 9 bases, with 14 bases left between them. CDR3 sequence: CASSLISPAGEQFF. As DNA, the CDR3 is TGTGCCAGCAGCTTGATTTCTCCCGCGGGTGAGCAGTTCTTC.

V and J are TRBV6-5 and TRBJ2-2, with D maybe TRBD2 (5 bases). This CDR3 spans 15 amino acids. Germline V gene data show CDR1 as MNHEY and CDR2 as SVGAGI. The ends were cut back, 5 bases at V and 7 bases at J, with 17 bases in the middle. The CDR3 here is CASSRHARGYGELFF. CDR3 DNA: TGTGCCAGCAGTCGCCACGCACGGGGATACGGGGAGCTGTTTTTT.

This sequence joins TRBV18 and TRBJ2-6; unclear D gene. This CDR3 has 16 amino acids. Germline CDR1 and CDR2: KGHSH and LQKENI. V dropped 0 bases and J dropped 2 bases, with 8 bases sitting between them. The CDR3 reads CASSPPLRAGANVLTF. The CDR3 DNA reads TGTGCCAGCTCACCACCGTTAAGGGCTGGGGCCAACGTCCTGACTTTC.

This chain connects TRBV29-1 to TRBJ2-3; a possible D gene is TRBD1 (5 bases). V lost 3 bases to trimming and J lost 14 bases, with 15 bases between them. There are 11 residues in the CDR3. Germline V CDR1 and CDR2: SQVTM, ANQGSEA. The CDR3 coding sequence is TGCAGCGTTGAGATGGTCAGGGCGGCGTATTTT. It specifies CSVEMVRAAYF.

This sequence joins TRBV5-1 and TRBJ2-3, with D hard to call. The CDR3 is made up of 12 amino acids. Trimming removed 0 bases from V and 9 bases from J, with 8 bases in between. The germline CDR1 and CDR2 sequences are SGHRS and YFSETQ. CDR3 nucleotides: TGCGCCAGCAGCTTGGATATTAAGACGCAGTATTTT. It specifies CASSLDIKTQYF.

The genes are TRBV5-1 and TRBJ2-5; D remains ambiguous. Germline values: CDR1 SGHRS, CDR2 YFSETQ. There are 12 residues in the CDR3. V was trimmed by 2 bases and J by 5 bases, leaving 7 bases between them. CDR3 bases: TGCGCCAGCAGCTTCGCCCGTGAGACCCAGTACTTC. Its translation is CASSFARETQYF.

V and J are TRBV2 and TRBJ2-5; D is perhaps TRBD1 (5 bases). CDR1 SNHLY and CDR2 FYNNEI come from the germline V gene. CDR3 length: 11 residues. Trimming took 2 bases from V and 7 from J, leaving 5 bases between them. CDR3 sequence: CASSERGTQYF. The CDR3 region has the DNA TGTGCCAGCAGTGAAAGGGGGACCCAGTACTTC. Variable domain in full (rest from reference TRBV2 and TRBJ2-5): EPEVTQTPSHQVTQMGQEVILRCVPISNHLYFYWYRQILGQKVEFLVSFYNNEISEKSEIFDDQFSVERPDGSNFTLKIRSTKLEDSAMYFCASSERGTQYFGPGTRLLVL.

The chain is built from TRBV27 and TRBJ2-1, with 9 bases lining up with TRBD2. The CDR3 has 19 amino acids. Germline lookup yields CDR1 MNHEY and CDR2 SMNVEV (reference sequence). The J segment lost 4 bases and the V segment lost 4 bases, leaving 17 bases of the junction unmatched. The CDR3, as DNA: TGTGCCAGCAGTTCATTCACCCAAAGTAGCGGGGGCCCATACAATGAGCAGTTCTTC. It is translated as CASSSFTQSSGGPYNEQFF.

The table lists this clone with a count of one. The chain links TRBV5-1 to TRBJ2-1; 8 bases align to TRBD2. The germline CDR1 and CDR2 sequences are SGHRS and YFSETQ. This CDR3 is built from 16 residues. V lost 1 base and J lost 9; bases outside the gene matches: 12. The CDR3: CASSLRPGLVAIEQFF. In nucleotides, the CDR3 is TGCGCCAGCAGCTTGCGTCCGGGACTAGTCGCCATTGAGCAGTTCTTC.

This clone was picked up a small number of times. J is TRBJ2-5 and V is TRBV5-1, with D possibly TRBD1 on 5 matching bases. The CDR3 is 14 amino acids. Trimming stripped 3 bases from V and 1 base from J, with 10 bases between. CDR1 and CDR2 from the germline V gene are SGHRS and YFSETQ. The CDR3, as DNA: TGCGCCAGCAGCTACCAGGGCCTCCAAGAGACCCAGTACTTC. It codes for CASSYQGLQETQYF.

CDR3: CASRVTSGRGEQYF. Written as DNA, the CDR3 is TGTGCCAGCAGGGTCACTAGCGGGAGGGGCGAGCAGTACTTC. This chain uses TRBV6-5 with TRBJ2-7; 13 positions agree with TRBD2. This CDR3 has 14 amino acids. V was clipped by 6 bases and J by 6 bases; unmatched bases: 5. CDR1 is MNHEY and CDR2 is SVGAGI in the germline V gene.

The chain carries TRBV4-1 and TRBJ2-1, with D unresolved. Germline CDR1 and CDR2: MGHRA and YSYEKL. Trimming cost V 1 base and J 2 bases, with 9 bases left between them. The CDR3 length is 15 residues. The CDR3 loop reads CASSQGSQTYNEQFF. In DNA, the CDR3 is TGCGCCAGCAGCCAAGGCTCGCAGACCTACAATGAGCAGTTCTTC.

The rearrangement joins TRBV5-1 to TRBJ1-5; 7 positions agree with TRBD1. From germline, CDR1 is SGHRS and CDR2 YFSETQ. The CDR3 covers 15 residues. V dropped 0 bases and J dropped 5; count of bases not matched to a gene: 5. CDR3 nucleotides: TGCGCCAGCAGCTTGGTGGCAGGGGGGGATCAGCCCCAGCATTTT. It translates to CASSLVAGGDQPQHF.

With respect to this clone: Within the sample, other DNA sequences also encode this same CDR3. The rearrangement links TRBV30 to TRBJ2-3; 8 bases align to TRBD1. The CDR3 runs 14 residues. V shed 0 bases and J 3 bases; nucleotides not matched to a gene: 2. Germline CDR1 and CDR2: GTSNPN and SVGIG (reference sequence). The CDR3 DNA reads TGTGCCTGGAGTGTACAGGGGGGTACAGATACGCAGTATTTT. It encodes CAWSVQGGTDTQYF.

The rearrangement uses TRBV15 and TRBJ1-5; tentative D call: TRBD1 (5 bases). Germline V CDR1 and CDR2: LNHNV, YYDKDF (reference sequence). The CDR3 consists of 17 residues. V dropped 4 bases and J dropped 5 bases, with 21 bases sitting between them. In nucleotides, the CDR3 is TGTGCCACCAGCAACCCGCGGCATCACGGGGCGGATCAGCCCCAGCATTTT. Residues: CATSNPRHHGADQPQHF.

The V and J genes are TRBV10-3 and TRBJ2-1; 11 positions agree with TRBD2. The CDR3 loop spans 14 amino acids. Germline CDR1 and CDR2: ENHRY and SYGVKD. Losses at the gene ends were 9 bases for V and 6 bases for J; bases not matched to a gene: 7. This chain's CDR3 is CAIRASGGPNEQFF. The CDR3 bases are TGTGCCATACGAGCTAGCGGGGGGCCCAATGAGCAGTTCTTC.

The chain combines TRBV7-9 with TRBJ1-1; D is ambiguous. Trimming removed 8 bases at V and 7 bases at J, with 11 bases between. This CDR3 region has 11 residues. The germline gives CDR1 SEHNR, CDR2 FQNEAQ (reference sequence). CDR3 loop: CASGAAHEAFF. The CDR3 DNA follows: TGTGCCAGCGGTGCAGCCCATGAAGCTTTCTTT.

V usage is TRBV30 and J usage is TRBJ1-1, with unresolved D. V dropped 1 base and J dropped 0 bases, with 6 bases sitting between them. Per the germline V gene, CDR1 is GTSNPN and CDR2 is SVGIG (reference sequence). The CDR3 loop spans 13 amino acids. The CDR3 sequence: CAWSAQMNTEAFF. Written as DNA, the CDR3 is TGTGCCTGGAGTGCCCAGATGAACACTGAAGCTTTCTTT.

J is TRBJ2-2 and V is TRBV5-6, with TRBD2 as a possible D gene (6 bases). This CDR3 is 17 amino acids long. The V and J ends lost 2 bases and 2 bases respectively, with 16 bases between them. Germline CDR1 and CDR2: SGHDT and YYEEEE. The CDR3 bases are TGTGCCAGCAGCTTTCCCACACTAGCCCCTAACACCGGGGAGCTGTTTTTT. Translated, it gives CASSFPTLAPNTGELFF.

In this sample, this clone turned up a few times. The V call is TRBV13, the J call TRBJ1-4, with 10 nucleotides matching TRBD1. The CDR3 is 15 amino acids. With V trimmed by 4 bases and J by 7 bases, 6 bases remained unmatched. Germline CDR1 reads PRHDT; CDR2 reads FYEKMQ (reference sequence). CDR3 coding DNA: TGTGCCAGCAGCTCTGACAGGGGGCGGGTTGAAAAACTGTTTTTT. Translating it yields CASSSDRGRVEKLFF.

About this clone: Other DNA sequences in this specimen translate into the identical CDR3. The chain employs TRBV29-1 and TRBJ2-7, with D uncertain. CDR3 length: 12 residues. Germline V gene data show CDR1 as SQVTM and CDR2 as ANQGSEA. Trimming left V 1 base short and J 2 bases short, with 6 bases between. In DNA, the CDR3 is TGCAGCGTTGAAGGGACGGCCTACGAGCAGTACTTC. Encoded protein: CSVEGTAYEQYF.

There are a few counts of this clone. The CDR3 loop reads CASRTGGTSYEQYF. CDR3 in DNA: TGTGCCAGCCGGACAGGGGGAACGTCCTACGAGCAGTACTTC. This sequence joins TRBV6-6 and TRBJ2-7; TRBD1 matches at 10 bases. CDR1 is MNHNY and CDR2 is SVGAGI in the germline V gene (reference sequence). This CDR3 is 14 amino acids long. V lost 8 bases to trimming and J lost 1 base; unmatched junction nucleotides: 5.

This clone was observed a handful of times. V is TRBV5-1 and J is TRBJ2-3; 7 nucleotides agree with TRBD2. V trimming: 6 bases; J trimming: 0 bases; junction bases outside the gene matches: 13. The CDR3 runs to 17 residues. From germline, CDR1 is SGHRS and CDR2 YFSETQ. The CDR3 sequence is CASNWGGLAVSTDTQYF. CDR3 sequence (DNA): TGCGCCAGCAACTGGGGTGGGCTAGCGGTTAGCACAGATACGCAGTATTTT.

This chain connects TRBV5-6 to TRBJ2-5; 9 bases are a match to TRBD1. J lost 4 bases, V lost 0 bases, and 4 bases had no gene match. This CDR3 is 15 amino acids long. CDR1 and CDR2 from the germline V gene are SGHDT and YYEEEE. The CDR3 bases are TGTGCCAGCAGCTTGGAACAGGGGGCGTCAGAGACCCAGTACTTC. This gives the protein CASSLEQGASETQYF.